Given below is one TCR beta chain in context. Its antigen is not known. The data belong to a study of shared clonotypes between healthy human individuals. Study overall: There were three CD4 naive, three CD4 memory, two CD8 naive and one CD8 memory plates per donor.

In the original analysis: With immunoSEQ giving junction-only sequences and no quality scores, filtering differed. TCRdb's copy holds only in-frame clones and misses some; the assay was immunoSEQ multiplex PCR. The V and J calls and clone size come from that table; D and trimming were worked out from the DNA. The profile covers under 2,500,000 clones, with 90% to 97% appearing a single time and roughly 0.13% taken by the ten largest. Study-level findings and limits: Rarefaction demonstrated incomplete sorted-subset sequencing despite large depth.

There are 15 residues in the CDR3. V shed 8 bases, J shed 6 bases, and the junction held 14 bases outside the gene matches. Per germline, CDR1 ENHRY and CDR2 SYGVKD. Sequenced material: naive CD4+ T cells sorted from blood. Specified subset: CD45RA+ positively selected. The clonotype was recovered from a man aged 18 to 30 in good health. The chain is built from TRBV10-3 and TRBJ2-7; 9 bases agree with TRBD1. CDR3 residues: CAIGSSGTGYSEQYF. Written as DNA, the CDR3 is TGTGCCATCGGATCTTCCGGGACAGGGTACAGCGAGCAGTACTTC.